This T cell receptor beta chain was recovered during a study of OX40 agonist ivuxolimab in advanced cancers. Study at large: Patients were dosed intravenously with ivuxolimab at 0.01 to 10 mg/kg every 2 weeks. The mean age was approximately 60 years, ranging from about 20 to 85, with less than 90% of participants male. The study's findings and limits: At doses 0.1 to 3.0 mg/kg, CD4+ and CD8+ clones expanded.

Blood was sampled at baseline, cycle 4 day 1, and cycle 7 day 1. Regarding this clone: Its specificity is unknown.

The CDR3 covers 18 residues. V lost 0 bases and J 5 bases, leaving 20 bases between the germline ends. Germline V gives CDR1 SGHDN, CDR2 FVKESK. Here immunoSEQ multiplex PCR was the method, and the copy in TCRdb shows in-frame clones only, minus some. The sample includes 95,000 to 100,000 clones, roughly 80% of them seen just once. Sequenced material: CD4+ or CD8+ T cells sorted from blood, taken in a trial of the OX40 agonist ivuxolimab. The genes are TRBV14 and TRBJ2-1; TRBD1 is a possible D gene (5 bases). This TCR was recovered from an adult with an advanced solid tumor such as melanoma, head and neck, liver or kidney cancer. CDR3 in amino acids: CASSQEVGAIGINNEQFF. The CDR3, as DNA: TGTGCCAGCAGCCAAGAAGTAGGGGCCATCGGTATTAACAATGAGCAGTTCTTC.